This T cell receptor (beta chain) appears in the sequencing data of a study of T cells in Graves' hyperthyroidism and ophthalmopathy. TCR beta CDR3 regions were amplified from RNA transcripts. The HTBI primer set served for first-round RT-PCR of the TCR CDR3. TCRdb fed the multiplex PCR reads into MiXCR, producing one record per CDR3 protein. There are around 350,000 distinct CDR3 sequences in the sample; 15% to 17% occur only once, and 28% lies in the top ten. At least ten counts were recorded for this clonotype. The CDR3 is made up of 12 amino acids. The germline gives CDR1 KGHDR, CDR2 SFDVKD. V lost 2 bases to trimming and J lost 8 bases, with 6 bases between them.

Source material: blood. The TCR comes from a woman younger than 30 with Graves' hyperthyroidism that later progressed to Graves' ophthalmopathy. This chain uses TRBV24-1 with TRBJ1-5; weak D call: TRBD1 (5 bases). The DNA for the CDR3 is TGTGCCACCAGTGATTCGACAGAGCCCCAGCATTTT. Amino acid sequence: CATSDSTEPQHF.